This T cell receptor (beta chain) is from a study of cytomegalovirus exposure and HLA in healthy donors. Study-wide results and limits: Presence/absence analyses took donor sequencing depth as roughly uniform. Several V segments, TRBV6-2 and TRBV6-3 among them, could not be told apart and were dropped.

The PCR contained 60 Vbeta and 13 Jbeta primers. Produced via immunoSEQ multiplex PCR; TCRdb's table is partial and in-frame only. The data show over 95,000 clones, 77% seen once. The CDR3 has 16 amino acids. CDR1 SEHNR and CDR2 FQNEAQ come from the germline V gene (reference sequence). Trimming left V 4 bases short and J 0 bases short, with 12 bases between. About this clone itself: Its antigen remains unknown.

The chain couples TRBV7-9 to TRBJ2-2; the D gene is possibly TRBD2 (6 bases). Sequencing was done on a sample of PBMCs. The receptor was derived from a man aged 40-49 years in good health and CMV-seropositive. DNA for the CDR3: TGTGCCAGCAGCTCAAGCGGGCTACCGAACACCGGGGAGCTGTTTTTT. Protein: CASSSSGLPNTGELFF. Variable domain in full (rest from reference TRBV7-9 and TRBJ2-2): DTGVSQNPRHKITKRGQNVTFRCDPISEHNRLYWYRQTLGQGPEFLTYFQNEAQLEKSRLLSDRFSAERPKGSFSTLEIQRTEQGDSAMYLCASSSSGLPNTGELFFGEGSRLTVL.